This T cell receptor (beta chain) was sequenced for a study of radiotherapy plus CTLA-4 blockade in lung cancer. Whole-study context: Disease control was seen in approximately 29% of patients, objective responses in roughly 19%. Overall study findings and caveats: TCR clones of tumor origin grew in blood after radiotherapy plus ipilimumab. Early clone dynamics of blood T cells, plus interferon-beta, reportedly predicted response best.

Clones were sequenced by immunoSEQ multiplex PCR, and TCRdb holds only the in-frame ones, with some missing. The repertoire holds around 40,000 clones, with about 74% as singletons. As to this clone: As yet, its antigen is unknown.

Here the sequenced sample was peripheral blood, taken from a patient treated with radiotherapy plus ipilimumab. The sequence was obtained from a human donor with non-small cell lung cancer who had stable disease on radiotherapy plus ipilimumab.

Here the CDR3 DNA reads TGTGCCAGCTCCCCTACGGGGGGAGGGGAAAAACTGTTTTTT. Encoded protein: CASSPTGGGEKLFF. The chain has TRBV18 and TRBJ1-4; tentative D call: TRBD1 (5 bases). The length of the CDR3 is 14 residues. CDR1 is KGHSH and CDR2 is LQKENI in the germline V gene. The V end was cut by 6 bases, the J end by 8 bases, with 16 bases between.